The next 27 T cell receptor beta chains were all read from a single sample in a study of blood T cell repertoires in COVID-19 (TCRdb year 2020). Libraries were built with the immunoSEQ multiplex PCR assay. This is the immuneACCESS table as TCRdb keeps it, with only in-frame sequences that have V and J called. A part of the clones is gone; compared with another copy, unresolved V genes explain less than half, and the rest is unexplained. A total of approximately 200,000 clones appear in this sample, 80% to 85% of them only once. About 11% of the sample comes from the top ten. Sequenced: peripheral blood. The receptors come from a woman aged 80 or over with COVID-19, enrolled during active disease.

V gene TRBV9 combines with J gene TRBJ2-1; 7 bases match TRBD2. The germline V gene encodes CDR1 SGDLS and CDR2 YYNGEE. The CDR3 spans 15 residues. V lost 2 bases to trimming and J lost 2 bases; unmatched junction nucleotides: 4. This CDR3 reads CASSVRDYTYNEQFF. For the CDR3, the DNA is TGTGCCAGCAGCGTCAGGGACTACACCTACAATGAGCAGTTCTTC.

The chain links TRBV4-1 to TRBJ2-3, with 9 bases lining up with TRBD2. There are 17 residues in the CDR3. CDR1 is MGHRA, CDR2 YSYEKL, per germline. With 0 bases clipped from V and 6 bases from J, the junction kept 10 bases outside the gene matches. The DNA of the CDR3 is TGCGCCAGCAGCCAAGATGAGGTAGCGGGGGTTGTTGATACGCAGTATTTT. As protein: CASSQDEVAGVVDTQYF.

The chain couples TRBV10-3 to TRBJ1-3; 10 bases are a match to TRBD1. The CDR3 sequence is 15 residues long. After removal of 10 bases from V and 0 bases from J, the junction contained 6 bases not matched to a gene. From germline, CDR1 is ENHRY and CDR2 SYGVKD. The CDR3 nucleotides read TGTGCCACGGGACAGGGGAGTATCTCTGGAAACACCATATATTTT. Its protein product is CATGQGSISGNTIYF.

The V call is TRBV7-2, the J call TRBJ2-7; D is ambiguous. CDR1 and CDR2 from the germline V gene are SGHTA and FQGNSA. Trimming removed 2 bases from V and 3 bases from J, with 8 bases in between. The CDR3 is 13 residues long. CDR3 residues: CASSLSPVYEQYF. For the CDR3, the DNA is TGTGCCAGCAGCTTAAGTCCAGTCTACGAGCAGTACTTC.

The chain links TRBV6-5 to TRBJ1-2; unclear D gene. Germline CDR1 reads MNHEY; CDR2 reads SVGAGI. Trimming removed 0 bases at V and 3 bases at J, with 8 bases between. The CDR3 consists of 14 residues. This CDR3 reads CASSYSQVYYGYTF. The CDR3 nucleotides read TGTGCCAGCAGTTACTCGCAGGTTTACTATGGCTACACCTTC.

The chain carries TRBV21-1 and TRBJ1-5; the table's D gene call, TRBD1, was not cross checked with the DNA. TRBV21-1 is a documented pseudogene. The CDR3 contains 15 residues. CDR3 in amino acids: CASSKVGQGDQPQHF. CDR3 coding DNA: TGTGCCAGCAGCAAAGTCGGACAGGGAGACCAGCCCCAGCATTTT.

A single count supports this clone. The V gene is TRBV20-1, the J gene TRBJ2-1, with 9 nucleotides matching TRBD2. The length of the CDR3 is 13 residues. V shed 3 bases, J shed 6 bases, and the junction held 3 bases outside the gene matches. Germline V gene data show CDR1 as DFQATT and CDR2 as SNEGSKA (reference sequence). This CDR3 reads CSASISGSNEQFF. DNA of the CDR3: TGCAGTGCTAGTATTAGCGGGAGCAATGAGCAGTTCTTC.

This clone was detected once. The rearrangement joins TRBV10-3 to TRBJ2-4; D gene ambiguous. V was clipped by 8 bases and J by 0 bases, with 8 bases between them. Germline-derived CDR1 and CDR2 are ENHRY and SYGVKD. This CDR3 contains 13 residues. The CDR3 spells CAISEAAKNIQYF. CDR3 in DNA: TGTGCCATCTCTGAGGCAGCCAAAAACATTCAGTACTTC.

The chain carries TRBV10-2 and TRBJ2-7; 7 nucleotides align to TRBD2. Germline values: CDR1 WSHSY, CDR2 SAAADI. With V trimmed by 4 bases and J by 0 bases, 3 bases remained unmatched. The length of the CDR3 is 14 residues. In DNA, the CDR3 is TGCGCCAGCAGTGCCGGCGGGAGCTCCTACGAGCAGTACTTC. Protein: CASSAGGSSYEQYF.

The rearrangement uses TRBV29-1 and TRBJ1-2; D ambiguous. Trimming removed 6 bases at V and 6 bases at J, with 11 bases between. Germline loops: CDR1 SQVTM, CDR2 ANQGSEA. The CDR3 is 11 amino acids. Written as DNA, the CDR3 is TGCAGCGTGGAGCGGAGGAATGGCTACACCTTC. It specifies CSVERRNGYTF.

In its sample, this clone was seen a few times. The chain employs TRBV7-9 and TRBJ2-1, with 10 positions matching TRBD2. Trimming at V came to 3 bases and at J to 9 bases, leaving 20 bases not matched to a gene. The CDR3 spans 19 residues. Germline assignment: CDR1 SEHNR and CDR2 FQNEAQ (reference sequence). The CDR3 is CASSFPSSRTSGILGEQFF. CDR3 coding DNA: TGTGCCAGCAGCTTCCCTTCCTCTAGGACTAGCGGCATCCTGGGTGAGCAGTTCTTC.

This CDR3 reads CASSVGLTSGGYEQYF. CDR3 in DNA: TGTGCCAGCAGCGTTGGACTGACTAGCGGGGGGTACGAGCAGTACTTC. This chain uses TRBV9 with TRBJ2-7, with TRBD2 matching over 13 bases. This CDR3 contains 16 residues. Germline V CDR1 and CDR2: SGDLS, YYNGEE. Germline trimming cut 2 bases from V and 4 bases from J; bases unmatched to any gene: 6.

The count of this clone is one. The rearrangement uses TRBV5-1 and TRBJ2-7; D possibly corresponds to TRBD2 (6 bases). The germline CDR1 and CDR2 sequences are SGHRS and YFSETQ. CDR3 length: 15 residues. V gave up 3 bases and J gave up 0 bases, with 13 bases separating them. This CDR3 reads CASSSLAVSSYEQYF. CDR3 sequence (DNA): TGCGCCAGCAGCTCCTTAGCGGTAAGCTCCTACGAGCAGTACTTC.

The rearrangement uses TRBV7-9 and TRBJ2-7; 7 positions match TRBD1. Trimming took 1 base from V and 12 from J; bases not matched to a gene: 6. CDR1 and CDR2 (germline): SEHNR, FQNEAQ (reference sequence). CDR3 length: 12 residues. CDR3 sequence (DNA): TGTGCCAGCAGCTTAGTCGGGGACAGCGCGTACTTC. Residues: CASSLVGDSAYF.

This chain uses TRBV28 with TRBJ1-1; D might be TRBD1 (5 bases). The CDR3 loop spans 14 amino acids. Trimming took 6 bases from V and 1 from J, leaving 12 bases between them. From germline, CDR1 is MDHEN and CDR2 SYDVKM. The CDR3 DNA is TGTGCCAGCAGCGGGGGAGGGAAGAACACTGAAGCTTTCTTT. Protein: CASSGGGKNTEAFF.

The count of this clone is one. This rearrangement joins TRBV29-1 to TRBJ1-2; 9 bases match TRBD1. Germline CDR1 reads SQVTM; CDR2 reads ANQGSEA. Losses at the gene ends were 3 bases for V and 4 bases for J; bases not matched to a gene: 6. The CDR3 runs to 14 residues. CDR3: CSVELGQGVYGYTF. The CDR3 region has the DNA TGCAGCGTTGAGCTGGGACAGGGAGTCTATGGCTACACCTTC.

The chain couples TRBV7-8 to TRBJ1-2, with TRBD1 matching 7 bases. This CDR3 is 14 amino acids long. With 3 bases clipped from V and 5 bases from J, the junction kept 6 bases outside the gene matches. CDR1 SGHVS and CDR2 FQNEAQ come from the germline V gene. This chain's CDR3 is CASSFNTGDYGYTF. DNA for the CDR3: TGTGCCAGCAGCTTCAATACAGGGGATTATGGCTACACCTTC.

This clone showed up just a few times. J is TRBJ1-2 and V is TRBV27, with TRBD1 identical over 7 bases. Per germline, CDR1 MNHEY and CDR2 SMNVEV (reference sequence). The J segment lost 4 bases and the V segment lost 3 bases, leaving 8 bases of the junction unmatched. There are 15 residues in the CDR3. The CDR3: CASSLTGTVFYGYTF. The CDR3 DNA sequence: TGTGCCAGCAGTTTGACGGGGACAGTCTTCTATGGCTACACCTTC.

This chain joins TRBV13 and TRBJ2-7, with TRBD2 identical over 9 bases. The CDR3 is 13 residues long. The V gene end was trimmed by 5 bases and the J gene end by 1 base; junction bases not matched to a gene: 0. The V gene's germline CDR1 is PRHDT and CDR2 FYEKMQ (reference sequence). The CDR3, as DNA: TGTGCCAGCAGCCTAGCGGGGTCCTACGAGCAGTACTTC. Its protein is CASSLAGSYEQYF. Full variable domain (missing parts from reference TRBV13 and TRBJ2-7): AAGVIQSPRHLIKEKRETATLKCYPIPRHDTVYWYQQGPGQDPQFLISFYEKMQSDKGSIPDRFSAQQFSDYHSELNMSSLELGDSALYFCASSLAGSYEQYFGPGTRLTVT.

V and J are TRBV6-6 and TRBJ2-7, with 8 bases matching TRBD1. Germline V gene sequence: CDR1 MNHNY, CDR2 SVGAGI (reference sequence). This CDR3 contains 12 residues. Germline trimming cut 2 bases from V and 12 bases from J; bases unmatched to any gene: 6. The CDR3: CASSYGQGVLYF. The DNA for the CDR3 is TGTGCCAGCAGTTACGGACAGGGAGTTCTGTACTTC.

V and J are TRBV19 and TRBJ2-5; TRBD1 aligns across 7 bases. Germline CDR1 is LNHDA and CDR2 is SQIVND (reference sequence). The CDR3 has 15 amino acids. V lost 6 bases and J lost 1; bases outside the gene matches: 8. The DNA for the CDR3 is TGTGCCAGTAGGGGGTGGGCAGGGGGCCAAGAGACCCAGTACTTC. Translation: CASRGWAGGQETQYF.

The V and J genes are TRBV28 and TRBJ2-7; D perhaps matches TRBD1 (5 bases). Germline V gives CDR1 MDHEN, CDR2 SYDVKM. V dropped 2 bases and J dropped 8 bases, with 13 bases sitting between them. This CDR3 is 13 amino acids long. CDR3 sequence: CASSLRQPAKQYF. The DNA of the CDR3 is TGTGCCAGCAGTTTAAGACAGCCCGCTAAGCAGTACTTC. The variable domain in full, completed from reference TRBV28 and TRBJ2-7, reads DVKVTQSSRYLVKRTGEKVFLECVQDMDHENMFWYRQDPGLGLRLIYFSYDVKMKEKGDIPEGYSVSREKKERFSLILESASTNQTSMYLCASSLRQPAKQYFGPGTRLTVT.

In its sample, this clone was seen once. The chain joins TRBV18 to TRBJ2-3; tentatively, D is TRBD2 (6 bases). The V end was cut by 2 bases, the J end by 2 bases, with 23 bases between. There are 19 residues in the CDR3. Germline V gives CDR1 KGHSH, CDR2 LQKENI. The CDR3 sequence is CASSPFSLGRRGPTDTQYF. Here the CDR3 DNA reads TGTGCCAGCTCACCATTCAGTCTTGGGCGGAGGGGACCCACAGATACGCAGTATTTT.

This chain joins TRBV4-1 and TRBJ1-5; D is ambiguous. The CDR3 runs 15 residues. Trimming shortened V by 0 bases and J by 2 bases, and 8 bases separated the two germline ends. Per the germline V gene, CDR1 is MGHRA and CDR2 is YSYEKL. CDR3 region: CASSQDVTGNQPQHF. CDR3 DNA: TGCGCCAGCAGCCAAGATGTCACGGGCAATCAGCCCCAGCATTTT.

The CDR3 DNA reads as TGTGCCACCAGTGATGATTCTAGCGGGGGTGAGAATGAGCAGTTCTTC. Amino acids: CATSDDSSGGENEQFF. The V and J genes are TRBV24-1 and TRBJ2-1, with TRBD2 matching 10 bases. Germline assignment: CDR1 KGHDR and CDR2 SFDVKD. V lost 3 bases and J lost 7; bases outside the gene matches: 8. There are 16 residues in the CDR3.

The CDR3 nucleotides are TGTGCCAGCAGTGAAAGCGGGGGTACTCAAGAGACCCAGTACTTC. Protein product: CASSESGGTQETQYF. The chain carries TRBV6-1 and TRBJ2-5, with TRBD2 matching over 8 bases. CDR3 length: 15 residues. Germline V gene lookup returns CDR1 MNHNS and CDR2 SASEGT. The trim removed 2 bases at V and 2 bases at J, leaving 4 bases unmatched.

The V gene is TRBV5-1, the J gene TRBJ2-3, with TRBD1 matching over 10 bases. The V and J ends lost 4 bases and 3 bases, in that order; junction bases with no gene match: 2. Germline loops: CDR1 SGHRS, CDR2 YFSETQ. This CDR3 contains 14 residues. CDR3 sequence reads: CASSPGQGTDTQYF. The CDR3 bases are TGCGCCAGCAGCCCGGGACAGGGGACAGATACGCAGTATTTT. The full variable domain, its missing parts supplied by reference TRBV5-1 and TRBJ2-3, is KAGVTQTPRYLIKTRGQQVTLSCSPISGHRSVSWYQQTPGQGLQFLFEYFSETQRNKGNFPGRFSGRQFSNSRSEMNVSTLELGDSALYLCASSPGQGTDTQYFGPGTRLTVL.